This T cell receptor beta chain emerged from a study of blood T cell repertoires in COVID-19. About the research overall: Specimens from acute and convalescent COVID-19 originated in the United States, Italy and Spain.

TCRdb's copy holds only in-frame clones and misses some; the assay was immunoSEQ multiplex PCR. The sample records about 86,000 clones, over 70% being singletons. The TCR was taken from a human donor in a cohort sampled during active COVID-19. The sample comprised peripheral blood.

CDR3 sequence: CASSLEGAQGGYTF. The CDR3 DNA follows: TGTGCCAGCAGCTTAGAGGGGGCGCAGGGTGGCTACACCTTC. The chain recombines TRBV7-9 with TRBJ1-2; TRBD1 matches at 7 bases. Per the germline V gene, CDR1 is SEHNR and CDR2 is FQNEAQ (reference sequence). V dropped 1 base and J dropped 7; count of bases not matched to a gene: 6. This CDR3 has 14 amino acids.